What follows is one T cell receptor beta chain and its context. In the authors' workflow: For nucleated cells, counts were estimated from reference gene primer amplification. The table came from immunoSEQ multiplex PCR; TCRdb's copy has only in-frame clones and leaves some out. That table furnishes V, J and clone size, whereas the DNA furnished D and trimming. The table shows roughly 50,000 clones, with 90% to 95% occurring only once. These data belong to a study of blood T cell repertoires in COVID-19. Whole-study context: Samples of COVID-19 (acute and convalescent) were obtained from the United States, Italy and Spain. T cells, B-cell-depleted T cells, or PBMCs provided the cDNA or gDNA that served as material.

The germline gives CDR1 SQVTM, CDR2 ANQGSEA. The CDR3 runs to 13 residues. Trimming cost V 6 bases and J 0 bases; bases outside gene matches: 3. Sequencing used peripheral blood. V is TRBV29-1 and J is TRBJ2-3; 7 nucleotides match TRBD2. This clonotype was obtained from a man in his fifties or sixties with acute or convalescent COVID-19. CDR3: CSVCSGSTDTQYF. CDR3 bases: TGCAGCGTATGTAGCGGGAGCACAGATACGCAGTATTTT.